Below are 8 T cell receptor beta chains sequenced from a single sample in a study of identical twins. TCRdb reanalysed the 5' RACE reads using MiXCR and keeps one entry per CDR3 protein. The table has around 680,000 distinct CDR3 sequences, 8.6% seen once. In addition, the sample was reused for a study of yellow fever vaccine responses in identical twins.

The sequenced material came from PBMCs. The receptors originated from a woman younger than 30 in good health.

This clonotype has just a few counts. The gene calls are TRBV20-1 and TRBJ2-5; 9 bases match TRBD2. This CDR3 is built from 15 residues. Germline CDR1 is DFQATT and CDR2 is SNEGSKA (reference sequence). V dropped 0 bases and J dropped 0; count of bases not matched to a gene: 2. This CDR3 is CSARDSGGNQETQYF. The CDR3 DNA follows: TGCAGTGCTAGAGATAGCGGGGGTAACCAAGAGACCCAGTACTTC.

This chain's CDR3 is CASSPRGDWGDTQYF. DNA for the CDR3: TGCGCCAGCAGCCCCCGGGGTGATTGGGGAGATACGCAGTATTTT. The V call is TRBV10-1, the J call TRBJ2-3, with D possibly matching TRBD2 (5 bases). In germline, CDR1 is WNHNN, CDR2 SYGVQD (reference sequence). V was cut by 6 bases and J by 5 bases, with 18 bases left in between. The CDR3 extends over 15 amino acids.

This clonotype was recorded many times. This chain links TRBV12-3 or TRBV12-4 with TRBJ2-1; D unclear. V lost 3 bases, J lost 3 bases, and 6 bases lay in between. There are 13 residues in the CDR3. The CDR3, as DNA: TGTGCCAGCAGTTTCGGCCACTACAATGAGCAGTTCTTC. This codes for CASSFGHYNEQFF.

This clonotype was detected only a few times. The chain combines TRBV20-1 with TRBJ2-5; the D gene is possibly TRBD2 (6 bases). This CDR3 comprises 15 residues. The germline V gene has CDR1 DFQATT and CDR2 SNEGSKA (reference sequence). Trimming shortened V by 0 bases and J by 9 bases, and 20 bases separated the two germline ends. This CDR3 reads CSARESGPGERPQYF. CDR3 nucleotide sequence: TGCAGTGCTAGAGAATCAGGACCGGGGGAAAGACCCCAGTACTTC.

This clonotype was recorded at least ten times. The rearrangement joins TRBV7-2 to TRBJ2-7; no firm D call. This CDR3 has 12 amino acids. The V end lost 3 bases, the J end lost 4 bases, and 7 bases lay between the germline ends. The germline V gene has CDR1 SGHTA and CDR2 FQGNSA. The CDR3 reads CASSFTEYEQYF. CDR3 sequence (DNA): TGTGCCAGCAGCTTTACAGAATACGAGCAGTACTTC.

The CDR3 DNA follows: TGCAGTGCTAGAGATCCGGTTGAAGGCTACACCTTC. Translating it yields CSARDPVEGYTF. The V gene is TRBV20-1, the J gene TRBJ1-2; D gene ambiguous. The CDR3 spans 12 residues. CDR1 DFQATT and CDR2 SNEGSKA come from the germline V gene (reference sequence). The V end was cut by 0 bases, the J end by 8 bases, with 10 bases between.

This chain joins TRBV5-6 and TRBJ2-7; D perhaps matches TRBD1 (5 bases). Germline V gene lookup returns CDR1 SGHDT and CDR2 YYEEEE. The CDR3 runs to 14 residues. V was cut by 1 base and J by 2 bases, with 10 bases left in between. The DNA of the CDR3 is TGTGCCAGCAGCTTGATTAGCAGGGCCTACGAGCAGTACTTC. Translated: CASSLISRAYEQYF.

The chain employs TRBV20-1 and TRBJ1-2; maybe TRBD1 (5 bases). Germline V gives CDR1 DFQATT, CDR2 SNEGSKA (reference sequence). There are 14 residues in the CDR3. With 0 bases removed from V and 5 bases from J, the gap between germline ends came to 13 bases. This CDR3 reads CSAREAQGLYGYTF. CDR3 nucleotide sequence: TGCAGTGCTAGAGAAGCCCAGGGACTATATGGCTACACCTTC.